The next 31 T cell receptor beta chains were all read from a single sample in a study of blood T cell repertoires in COVID-19. Only in-frame clones appear in the TCRdb table, and some are missing; sequencing was by immunoSEQ multiplex PCR. The sample includes around 64,000 clones, around 92% of them seen just once. The sample was peripheral blood. The receptors stem from a human donor in a cohort sampled during active COVID-19.

The V gene is TRBV6-5, the J gene TRBJ1-2, with TRBD1 matching over 9 bases. CDR3 size: 16 residues. The germline V gene has CDR1 MNHEY and CDR2 SVGAGI. V shed 4 bases and J 5 bases; nucleotides not matched to a gene: 11. The CDR3 bases are TGTGCCAGCAGTTTGACAGGGGGAAGGCTCGGGTATGGCTACACCTTC. Translation gives CASSLTGGRLGYGYTF.

The chain uses TRBV28 and TRBJ1-2; D possibly corresponds to TRBD1 (5 bases). With 6 bases removed from V and 5 bases from J, the gap between germline ends came to 16 bases. Germline V gives CDR1 MDHEN, CDR2 SYDVKM. This CDR3 has 14 amino acids. The CDR3 here is CASRGQGGTYGYTF. In DNA form, the CDR3 reads TGTGCCAGCAGGGGGCAGGGTGGCACTTATGGCTACACCTTC.

V usage is TRBV11-3 and J usage is TRBJ2-7, with no clear D. The length of the CDR3 is 13 residues. Trimming took 5 bases from V and 1 from J, leaving 9 bases between them. Germline V gene sequence: CDR1 SGHNT, CDR2 YENEEA. CDR3 amino acids: CASSVSDSYEQYF. The CDR3 DNA is TGTGCCAGCAGCGTAAGCGATTCCTACGAGCAGTACTTC.

The genes are TRBV9 and TRBJ2-3; no definite D call. The V gene lost 4 bases and the J gene lost 6 bases, with 9 bases spanning the gap. There are 12 residues in the CDR3. CDR1 and CDR2 (germline): SGDLS, YYNGEE. The CDR3 DNA follows: TGTGCCAGCAGCTCTCGAGTTGATACGCAGTATTTT. Amino acids: CASSSRVDTQYF.

This sequence joins TRBV3-1 (or the pseudogene TRBV3-2) and TRBJ2-7; D is undetermined. This CDR3 spans 14 amino acids. Trimming left V 1 base short and J 1 base short, with 8 bases between. Germline V gene lookup returns CDR1 LGHDT and CDR2 YNNKEL (reference sequence). The CDR3 DNA reads TGTGCCAGCAGCCAAGTTACAGTTTCCTACGAGCAGTACTTC. Protein product: CASSQVTVSYEQYF.

J is TRBJ1-2 and V is TRBV4-1; D might be TRBD1 (6 bases). The CDR3 totals 17 residues. The V gene lost 3 bases and the J gene lost 4 bases, with 21 bases spanning the gap. Germline V gene data show CDR1 as MGHRA and CDR2 as YSYEKL. CDR3 residues: CASSQFPHRASGYGYTF. CDR3 in DNA: TGCGCCAGCAGCCAGTTTCCCCACAGGGCATCAGGCTATGGCTACACCTTC.

This chain links TRBV5-1 with TRBJ1-2, with 7 bases aligning to TRBD1. CDR1 is SGHRS and CDR2 is YFSETQ in the germline V gene. V was clipped by 2 bases and J by 1 base; unmatched bases: 11. The CDR3 runs 17 residues. This CDR3 is CASSLWQGDPFNYGYTF. CDR3 sequence (DNA): TGCGCCAGCAGCTTATGGCAGGGGGATCCTTTTAACTATGGCTACACCTTC.

This clone was seen ten or more times. The chain joins TRBV5-1 to TRBJ2-1; 7 nucleotides line up with TRBD1. Germline V lookup: CDR1 SGHRS, CDR2 YFSETQ. The CDR3 has 14 amino acids. J gave up 7 bases and V 4 bases, and 8 bases lay outside the gene matches. The CDR3, as DNA: TGCGCCAGCAGCCCTCGACAGGGTAGAAATGAGCAGTTCTTC. Translated: CASSPRQGRNEQFF.

V is TRBV27 and J is TRBJ1-2; 7 bases are a match to TRBD1. Unmatched junction bases numbered 11, after V lost 0 bases and J lost 4 bases. In germline, CDR1 is MNHEY, CDR2 SMNVEV (reference sequence). CDR3 length equals 17 residues. CDR3 sequence (DNA): TGTGCCAGCAGTTTATCGATAAGGGACAGTGGGATCTATGGCTACACCTTC. It specifies CASSLSIRDSGIYGYTF.

This chain joins TRBV24-1 and TRBJ2-1; 15 positions agree with TRBD2. This CDR3 spans 18 amino acids. Germline V gene lookup returns CDR1 KGHDR and CDR2 SFDVKD. After removal of 4 bases from V and 3 bases from J, the junction contained 6 bases not matched to a gene. The CDR3 loop is CATSDRTSGRAFYNEQFF. CDR3 nucleotides: TGTGCCACCAGTGACCGGACTAGCGGGAGGGCATTCTACAATGAGCAGTTCTTC.

V and J are TRBV7-9 and TRBJ1-1; possible D gene TRBD1, 5 bases. Germline V gives CDR1 SEHNR, CDR2 FQNEAQ (reference sequence). V was shortened by 5 bases and J by 0 bases, with 19 bases between the two germline ends. The CDR3 totals 17 residues. CDR3: CASSPSAGRPMNTEAFF. The CDR3 DNA sequence: TGTGCCAGCAGCCCCTCGGCGGGACGGCCAATGAACACTGAAGCTTTCTTT.

The rearrangement joins TRBV6-4 to TRBJ1-2, with D uncertain. Germline loops: CDR1 MRHNA, CDR2 SNTAGT. The V end lost 8 bases, the J end lost 4 bases, and 17 bases lay between the germline ends. The CDR3 runs to 14 residues. The CDR3 loop reads CASPRPCGLYGYTF. The CDR3 nucleotides read TGTGCCAGCCCTAGACCTTGCGGGCTCTATGGCTACACCTTC.

The chain has TRBV3-1 (or the pseudogene TRBV3-2) and TRBJ1-1; 7 positions agree with TRBD1. Germline V CDR1 and CDR2: LGHDT, YNNKEL (reference sequence). The trim removed 5 bases at V and 4 bases at J, leaving 13 bases unmatched. This CDR3 has 16 amino acids. The CDR3 loop reads CASSTRDSITGTEAFF. Here the CDR3 DNA reads TGTGCCAGCAGCACCCGGGACAGTATCACGGGCACTGAAGCTTTCTTT.

The genes are TRBV3-1 (or the pseudogene TRBV3-2) and TRBJ1-5, with 8 bases lining up with TRBD1. Trimming cost V 4 bases and J 7 bases; bases outside gene matches: 6. The length of the CDR3 is 14 residues. In germline, CDR1 is LGHDT, CDR2 YNNKEL (reference sequence). In nucleotides, the CDR3 is TGTGCCAGCAGCCCTGGGACAGGCGGCCAGCCCCAGCATTTT. Residues: CASSPGTGGQPQHF.

This clone occurred once. The CDR3 loop is CASSLPGIGGYGYTF. DNA for the CDR3: TGTGCCAGCAGCTTGCCCGGGATCGGCGGCTATGGCTACACCTTC. The chain links TRBV5-4 to TRBJ1-2; unclear D gene. CDR1 and CDR2 from the germline V gene are SGHNT and YYREEE (reference sequence). The V end lost 1 base, the J end lost 4 bases, and 14 bases lay between the germline ends. The CDR3 covers 15 residues.

The rearrangement joins TRBV7-2 to TRBJ2-7, with TRBD2 matching over 9 bases. The germline gives CDR1 SGHTA, CDR2 FQGNSA. The CDR3 is 14 residues long. Trimming took 2 bases from V and 1 from J; bases not matched to a gene: 0. The CDR3: CASSLTSGSYEQYF. The CDR3 DNA reads as TGTGCCAGCAGCTTAACTAGCGGGTCCTACGAGCAGTACTTC.

This clone has only a few counts. J is TRBJ2-1 and V is TRBV9; a possible D gene is TRBD2 (6 bases). The germline V and J ends were trimmed by 0 bases and 4 bases, with 11 bases remaining between them. This CDR3 has 15 residues. Germline loops: CDR1 SGDLS, CDR2 YYNGEE. The CDR3 is CASSVEPGDYNEQFF. CDR3 sequence (DNA): TGTGCCAGCAGCGTAGAGCCGGGGGATTACAATGAGCAGTTCTTC.

The chain carries TRBV19 and TRBJ2-3, with D possibly TRBD2 on 6 matching bases. Trimming took off 3 bases at V and 2 bases at J, with 9 bases between the two ends. The CDR3 runs 14 residues. Per the germline V gene, CDR1 is LNHDA and CDR2 is SQIVND (reference sequence). CDR3 sequence reads: CASSIGGDTDTQYF. The CDR3 DNA sequence: TGTGCCAGTAGTATCGGGGGAGACACAGATACGCAGTATTTT.

The CDR3 here is CASSLWGVDGYTF. The CDR3 nucleotides read TGCGCCAGCAGCTTGTGGGGGGTCGATGGCTACACCTTC. J is TRBJ1-2 and V is TRBV5-1; TRBD1 is a possible D gene (5 bases). Germline V gene data show CDR1 as SGHRS and CDR2 as YFSETQ. The V and J ends lost 1 base and 6 bases respectively, with 10 bases between them. The CDR3 runs to 13 residues.

V usage is TRBV7-9 and J usage is TRBJ2-1, with 12 bases that match TRBD2. There are 16 residues in the CDR3. V was clipped by 2 bases and J by 8 bases; unmatched bases: 7. Germline loops: CDR1 SEHNR, CDR2 FQNEAQ (reference sequence). The CDR3 sequence is CASSLYMGLAGHEQFF. The CDR3 DNA sequence: TGTGCCAGCAGCTTATACATGGGACTAGCGGGCCATGAGCAGTTCTTC.

The CDR3 is CASSRQGTNTGELFF. The CDR3 coding sequence is TGTGCCAGCAGTAGACAGGGTACGAACACCGGGGAGCTGTTTTTT. The rearrangement joins TRBV2 to TRBJ2-2; 7 bases line up with TRBD1. Germline lookup yields CDR1 SNHLY and CDR2 FYNNEI. J was trimmed by 0 bases and V by 5 bases; bases with no gene match: 3. CDR3 length: 15 residues. Variable domain in full (rest from reference TRBV2 and TRBJ2-2): EPEVTQTPSHQVTQMGQEVILRCVPISNHLYFYWYRQILGQKVEFLVSFYNNEISEKSEIFDDQFSVERPDGSNFTLKIRSTKLEDSAMYFCASSRQGTNTGELFFGEGSRLTVL.

The chain is built from TRBV2 and TRBJ2-5, with a tentative D call TRBD2 (7 bases). V dropped 6 bases and J dropped 3 bases, with 23 bases sitting between them. The CDR3 covers 17 residues. Germline-derived CDR1 and CDR2 are SNHLY and FYNNEI. CDR3 amino acids: CASRTSWGRGGEETQYF. The DNA for the CDR3 is TGTGCCAGCAGAACCTCTTGGGGGCGCGGGGGCGAAGAGACCCAGTACTTC.

The J gene is TRBJ2-7, the V gene TRBV19, with TRBD2 matching 7 bases. J gave up 6 bases and V 8 bases, and 10 bases lay outside the gene matches. The germline V gene has CDR1 LNHDA and CDR2 SQIVND (reference sequence). CDR3 length: 13 residues. CDR3 region: CASAAGRGVEQYF. In nucleotides, the CDR3 is TGTGCCAGTGCGGCAGGCCGGGGGGTCGAGCAGTACTTC.

V is TRBV9 and J is TRBJ2-5; 8 bases are a match to TRBD1. The CDR3 runs to 15 residues. The V gene end was trimmed by 3 bases and the J gene end by 2 bases; junction bases not matched to a gene: 6. CDR1 and CDR2 (germline): SGDLS, YYNGEE. CDR3: CASSDGQGGQETQYF. The CDR3 nucleotides read TGTGCCAGCAGCGACGGACAGGGCGGGCAAGAGACCCAGTACTTC.

CDR3 DNA: TGTGCCAGCAGGGGGCACTACACCGGGGAGCTGTTTTTT. It is translated as CASRGHYTGELFF. The V and J genes are TRBV3-1 (or the pseudogene TRBV3-2) and TRBJ2-2; perhaps TRBD1 as D (5 bases). Trimming removed 6 bases from V and 3 bases from J, with 8 bases in between. This CDR3 has 13 residues. Germline lookup yields CDR1 LGHDT and CDR2 YNNKEL (reference sequence).

The chain couples TRBV7-2 to TRBJ2-1; TRBD2 agrees at 16 bases. This CDR3 has 18 residues. Per germline, CDR1 SGHTA and CDR2 FQGNSA. V shed 1 base and J 9 bases; nucleotides not matched to a gene: 9. CDR3 in amino acids: CASSLVPGTSGGAGEQFF. The DNA of the CDR3 is TGTGCCAGCAGCTTAGTCCCCGGGACTAGCGGGGGGGCCGGTGAGCAGTTCTTC.

This clone turned up a few times. V gene TRBV7-9 combines with J gene TRBJ2-7; D is possibly TRBD1 (6 bases). V was cut by 4 bases and J by 2 bases, with 15 bases left in between. The CDR3 loop spans 15 amino acids. The germline V gene has CDR1 SEHNR and CDR2 FQNEAQ (reference sequence). CDR3 protein: CASSSPTGVPYEQYF. For the CDR3, the DNA is TGTGCCAGCAGCTCGCCGACAGGAGTCCCCTACGAGCAGTACTTC.

The DNA of the CDR3 is TGTGCCAGCAGCCCCCATCGTGTTAGCGGGAACACCGGGGAGCTGTTTTTT. Translation: CASSPHRVSGNTGELFF. The chain is built from TRBV7-2 and TRBJ2-2, with D possibly being TRBD2 (6 bases). The CDR3 has 17 amino acids. CDR1 is SGHTA, CDR2 FQGNSA, per germline. Trimming took 5 bases from V and 1 from J, leaving 17 bases between them.

This clone has only a few counts. The chain uses TRBV11-3 and TRBJ2-7; 10 positions match TRBD2. This CDR3 spans 16 amino acids. Per germline, CDR1 SGHNT and CDR2 YENEEA. With V trimmed by 3 bases and J by 4 bases, 9 bases remained unmatched. The CDR3 loop reads CASSFSGASGSYEQYF. The CDR3 nucleotides read TGTGCCAGCAGCTTTTCTGGGGCTAGCGGGAGTTACGAGCAGTACTTC.

The chain employs TRBV5-1 and TRBJ2-5, with TRBD2 identical over 10 bases. V lost 0 bases and J lost 5; bases outside the gene matches: 10. This CDR3 has 17 residues. Germline assignment: CDR1 SGHRS and CDR2 YFSETQ. The CDR3 DNA sequence: TGCGCCAGCAGCTTGGGGTCAGCGGGAGGGCCACGGGAGACCCAGTACTTC. It translates to CASSLGSAGGPRETQYF.

The J gene is TRBJ2-1, the V gene TRBV5-1, with D unresolved. Between the trimmed V and J ends, which lost 0 bases and 0 bases, there was a span of 7 bases. There are 15 residues in the CDR3. Germline V gene data show CDR1 as SGHRS and CDR2 as YFSETQ. Written as DNA, the CDR3 is TGCGCCAGCAGCTTGGATTCCAGCTCCTACAATGAGCAGTTCTTC. This encodes CASSLDSSSYNEQFF.